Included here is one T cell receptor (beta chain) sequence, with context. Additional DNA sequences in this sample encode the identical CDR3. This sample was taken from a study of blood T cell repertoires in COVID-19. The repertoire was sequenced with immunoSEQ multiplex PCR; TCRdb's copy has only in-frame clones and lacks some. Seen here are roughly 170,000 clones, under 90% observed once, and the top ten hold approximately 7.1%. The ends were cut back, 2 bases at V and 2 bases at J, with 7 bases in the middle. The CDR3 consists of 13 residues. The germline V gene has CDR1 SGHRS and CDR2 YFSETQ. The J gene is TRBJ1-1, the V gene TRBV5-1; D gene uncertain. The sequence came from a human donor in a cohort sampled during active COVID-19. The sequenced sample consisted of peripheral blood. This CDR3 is CASSFPGNTEAFF. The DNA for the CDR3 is TGCGCCAGCAGCTTTCCGGGTAACACTGAAGCTTTCTTT.